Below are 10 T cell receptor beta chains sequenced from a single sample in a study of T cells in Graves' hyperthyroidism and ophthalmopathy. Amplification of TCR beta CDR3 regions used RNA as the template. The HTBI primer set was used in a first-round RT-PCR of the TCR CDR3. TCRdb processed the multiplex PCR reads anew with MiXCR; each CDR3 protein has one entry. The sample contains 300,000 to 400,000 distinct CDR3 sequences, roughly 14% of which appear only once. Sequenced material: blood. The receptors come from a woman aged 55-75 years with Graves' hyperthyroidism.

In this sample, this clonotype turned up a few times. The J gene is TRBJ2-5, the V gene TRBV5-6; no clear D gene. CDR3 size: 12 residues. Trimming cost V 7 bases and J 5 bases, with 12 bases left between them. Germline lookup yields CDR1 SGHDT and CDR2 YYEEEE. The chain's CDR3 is CASASGLETQYF. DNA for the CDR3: TGTGCCAGCGCCTCCGGCCTGGAGACCCAGTACTTC.

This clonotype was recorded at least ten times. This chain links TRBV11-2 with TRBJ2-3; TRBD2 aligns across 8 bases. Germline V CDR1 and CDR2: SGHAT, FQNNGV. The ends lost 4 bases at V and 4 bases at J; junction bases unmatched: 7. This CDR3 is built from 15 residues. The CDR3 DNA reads TGTGCCAGCAGCTCGGGAGGGAGGCGAGCAGATACGCAGTATTTT. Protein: CASSSGGRRADTQYF.

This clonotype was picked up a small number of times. The CDR3 sequence is CASATRSSGFETQYF. For the CDR3, the DNA is TGTGCCAGCGCCACAAGGTCCAGCGGGTTTGAGACCCAGTACTTC. The J gene is TRBJ2-5, the V gene TRBV19; maybe TRBD2 (6 bases). This CDR3 region has 15 residues. Germline CDR1 LNHDA, CDR2 SQIVND (reference sequence). The ends were cut back, 9 bases at V and 5 bases at J, with 22 bases in the middle.

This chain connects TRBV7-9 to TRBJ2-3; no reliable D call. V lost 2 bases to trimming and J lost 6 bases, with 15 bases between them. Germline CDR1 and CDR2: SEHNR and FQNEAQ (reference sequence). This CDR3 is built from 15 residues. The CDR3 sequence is CASSLRTSFFDTQYF. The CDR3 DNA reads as TGTGCCAGCAGCTTAAGGACGTCCTTTTTCGATACGCAGTATTTT.

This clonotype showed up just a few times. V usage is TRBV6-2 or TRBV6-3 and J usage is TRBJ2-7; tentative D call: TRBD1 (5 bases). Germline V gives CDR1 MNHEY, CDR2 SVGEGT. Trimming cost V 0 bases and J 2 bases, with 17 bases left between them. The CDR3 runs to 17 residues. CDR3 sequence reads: CASSYSPDRHRPYEQYF. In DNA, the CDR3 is TGTGCCAGCAGTTACTCGCCCGACAGACATAGGCCCTACGAGCAGTACTTC.

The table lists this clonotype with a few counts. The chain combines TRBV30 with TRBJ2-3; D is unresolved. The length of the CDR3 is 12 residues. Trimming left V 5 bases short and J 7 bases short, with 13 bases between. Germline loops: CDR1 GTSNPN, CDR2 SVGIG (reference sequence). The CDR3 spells CAWGRQEYTQYF. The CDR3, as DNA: TGTGCCTGGGGCCGCCAGGAGTATACGCAGTATTTT.

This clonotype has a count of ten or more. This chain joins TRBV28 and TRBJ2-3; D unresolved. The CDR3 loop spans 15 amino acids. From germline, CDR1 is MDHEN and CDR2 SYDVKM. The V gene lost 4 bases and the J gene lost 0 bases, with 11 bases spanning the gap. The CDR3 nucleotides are TGTGCCAGCAGTTCCGACATATCTAGCACAGATACGCAGTATTTT. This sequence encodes CASSSDISSTDTQYF. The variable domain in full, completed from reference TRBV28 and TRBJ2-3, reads DVKVTQSSRYLVKRTGEKVFLECVQDMDHENMFWYRQDPGLGLRLIYFSYDVKMKEKGDIPEGYSVSREKKERFSLILESASTNQTSMYLCASSSDISSTDTQYFGPGTRLTVL.

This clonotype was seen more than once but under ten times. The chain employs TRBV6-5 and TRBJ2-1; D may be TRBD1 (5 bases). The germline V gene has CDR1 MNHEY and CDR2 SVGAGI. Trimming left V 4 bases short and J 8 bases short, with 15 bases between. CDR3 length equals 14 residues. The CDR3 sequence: CASSSRQPWDEQFF. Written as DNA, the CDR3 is TGTGCCAGCAGTTCTAGACAGCCCTGGGATGAGCAGTTCTTC.

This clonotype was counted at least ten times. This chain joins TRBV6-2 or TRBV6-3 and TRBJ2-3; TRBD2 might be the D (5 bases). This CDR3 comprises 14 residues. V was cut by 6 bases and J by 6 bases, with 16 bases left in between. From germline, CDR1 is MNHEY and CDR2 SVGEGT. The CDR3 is CASSLVRADDTQYF. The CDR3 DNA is TGTGCCAGCAGCCTTGTACGAGCGGACGATACGCAGTATTTT.

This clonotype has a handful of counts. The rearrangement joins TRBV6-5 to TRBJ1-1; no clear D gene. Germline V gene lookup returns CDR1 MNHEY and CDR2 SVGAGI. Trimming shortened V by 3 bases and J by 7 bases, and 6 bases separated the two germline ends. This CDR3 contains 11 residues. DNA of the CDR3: TGTGCCAGCAGTTATCTGTTTGAAGCTTTCTTT. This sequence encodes CASSYLFEAFF.